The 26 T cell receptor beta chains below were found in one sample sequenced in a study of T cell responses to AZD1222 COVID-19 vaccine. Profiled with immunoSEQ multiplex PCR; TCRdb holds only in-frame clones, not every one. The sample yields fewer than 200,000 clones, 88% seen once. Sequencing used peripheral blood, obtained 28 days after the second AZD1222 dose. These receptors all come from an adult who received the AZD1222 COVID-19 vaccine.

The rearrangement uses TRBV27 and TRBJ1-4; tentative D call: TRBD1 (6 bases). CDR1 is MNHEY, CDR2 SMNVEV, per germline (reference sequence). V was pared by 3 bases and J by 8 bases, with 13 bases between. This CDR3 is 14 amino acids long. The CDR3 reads CASSFRGRGEKLFF. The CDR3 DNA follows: TGTGCCAGCAGTTTCAGGGGCCGGGGGGAAAAACTGTTTTTT.

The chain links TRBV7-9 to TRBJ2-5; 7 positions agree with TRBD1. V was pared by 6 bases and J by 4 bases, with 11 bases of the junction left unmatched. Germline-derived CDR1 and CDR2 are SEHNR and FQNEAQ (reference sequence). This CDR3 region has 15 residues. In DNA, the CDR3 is TGTGCCAGCAGAGAGGGGGCGAGTATAGGAGAGACCCAGTACTTC. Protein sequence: CASREGASIGETQYF.

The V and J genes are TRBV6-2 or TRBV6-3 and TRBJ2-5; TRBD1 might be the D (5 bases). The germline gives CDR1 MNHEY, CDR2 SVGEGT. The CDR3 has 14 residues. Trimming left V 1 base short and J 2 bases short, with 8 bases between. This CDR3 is CASSYFQGQETQYF. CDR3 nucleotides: TGTGCCAGCAGTTACTTCCAGGGACAAGAGACCCAGTACTTC.

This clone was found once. The CDR3 DNA reads as TGTGCCAGCTCACGACAGAATTCACCCCTCCACTTT. Translated, it gives CASSRQNSPLHF. V usage is TRBV6-5 and J usage is TRBJ1-6, with D tentatively TRBD1 (5 bases). V shed 8 bases and J shed 7 bases, with 9 bases lying between them. Germline V gives CDR1 MNHEY, CDR2 SVGAGI. The CDR3 consists of 12 residues.

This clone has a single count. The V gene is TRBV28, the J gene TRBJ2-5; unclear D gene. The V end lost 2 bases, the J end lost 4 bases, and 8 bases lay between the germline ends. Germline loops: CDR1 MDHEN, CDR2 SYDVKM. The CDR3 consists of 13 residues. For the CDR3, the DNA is TGTGCCAGCAGTTTAACCGGGCTAGAGACCCAGTACTTC. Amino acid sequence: CASSLTGLETQYF. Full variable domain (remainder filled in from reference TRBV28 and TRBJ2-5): DVKVTQSSRYLVKRTGEKVFLECVQDMDHENMFWYRQDPGLGLRLIYFSYDVKMKEKGDIPEGYSVSREKKERFSLILESASTNQTSMYLCASSLTGLETQYFGPGTRLLVL.

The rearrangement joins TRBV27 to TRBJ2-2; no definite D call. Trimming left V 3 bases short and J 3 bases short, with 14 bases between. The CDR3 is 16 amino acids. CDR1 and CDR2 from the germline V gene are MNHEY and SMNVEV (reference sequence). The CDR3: CASSFGVGRYTGELFF. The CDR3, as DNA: TGTGCCAGCAGTTTTGGGGTCGGGCGATACACCGGGGAGCTGTTTTTT.

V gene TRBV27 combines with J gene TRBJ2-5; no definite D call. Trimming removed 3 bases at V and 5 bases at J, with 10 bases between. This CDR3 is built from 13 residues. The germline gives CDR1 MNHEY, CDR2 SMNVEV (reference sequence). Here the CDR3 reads CASSFAPRETQYF. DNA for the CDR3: TGTGCCAGCAGTTTCGCCCCCAGGGAGACCCAGTACTTC.

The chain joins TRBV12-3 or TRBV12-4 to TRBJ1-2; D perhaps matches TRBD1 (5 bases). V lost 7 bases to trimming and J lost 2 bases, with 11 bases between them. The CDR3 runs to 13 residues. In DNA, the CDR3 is TGTGCCAGCACCCCCCGGGGGAACTATGGCTACACCTTC. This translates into CASTPRGNYGYTF.

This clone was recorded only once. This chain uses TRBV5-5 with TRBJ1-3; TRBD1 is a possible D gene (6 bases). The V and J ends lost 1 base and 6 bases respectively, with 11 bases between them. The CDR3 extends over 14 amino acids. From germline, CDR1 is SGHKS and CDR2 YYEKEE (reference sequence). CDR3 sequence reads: CASSLSDRPNTIYF. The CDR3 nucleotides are TGTGCCAGCAGCTTGTCGGACAGACCAAACACCATATATTTT.

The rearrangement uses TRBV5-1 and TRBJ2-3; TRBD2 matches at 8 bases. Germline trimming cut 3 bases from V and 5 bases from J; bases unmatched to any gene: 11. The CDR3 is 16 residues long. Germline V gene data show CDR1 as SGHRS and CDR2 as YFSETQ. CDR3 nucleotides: TGCGCCAGCAGCTCAGATTGGACTAGCATTGTAGATACGCAGTATTTT. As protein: CASSSDWTSIVDTQYF.

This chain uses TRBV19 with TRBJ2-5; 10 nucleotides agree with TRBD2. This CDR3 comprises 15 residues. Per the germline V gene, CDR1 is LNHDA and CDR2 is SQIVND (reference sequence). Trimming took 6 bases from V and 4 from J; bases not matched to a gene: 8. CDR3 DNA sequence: TGTGCCAGTAGCGAGACTAGCGGGCTTAGAGAGACCCAGTACTTC. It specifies CASSETSGLRETQYF.

The CDR3 protein is CASSLLSGRAKETQYF. CDR3 in DNA: TGTGCCAGCAGCTTATTAAGCGGGAGGGCCAAAGAGACCCAGTACTTC. The chain couples TRBV7-8 to TRBJ2-5, with 10 bases lining up with TRBD2. V was pared by 2 bases and J by 3 bases, with 6 bases of the junction left unmatched. The CDR3 length is 16 residues. Per the germline V gene, CDR1 is SGHVS and CDR2 is FQNEAQ.

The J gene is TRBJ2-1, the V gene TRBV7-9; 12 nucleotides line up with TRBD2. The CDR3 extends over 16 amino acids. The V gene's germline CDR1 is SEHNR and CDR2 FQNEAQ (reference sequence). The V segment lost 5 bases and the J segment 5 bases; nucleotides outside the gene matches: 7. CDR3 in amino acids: CASSRRTSGKDNEQFF. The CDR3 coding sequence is TGTGCCAGCAGCCGTCGGACTAGCGGGAAGGACAATGAGCAGTTCTTC.

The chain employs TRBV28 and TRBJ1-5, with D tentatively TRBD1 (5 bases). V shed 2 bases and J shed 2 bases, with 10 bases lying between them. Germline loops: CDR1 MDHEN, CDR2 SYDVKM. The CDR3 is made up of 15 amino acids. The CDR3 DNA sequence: TGTGCCAGCAGTTTAGTGGGGCCAGGCAATCAGCCCCAGCATTTT. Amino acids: CASSLVGPGNQPQHF. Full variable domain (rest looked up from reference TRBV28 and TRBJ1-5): DVKVTQSSRYLVKRTGEKVFLECVQDMDHENMFWYRQDPGLGLRLIYFSYDVKMKEKGDIPEGYSVSREKKERFSLILESASTNQTSMYLCASSLVGPGNQPQHFGDGTRLSIL.

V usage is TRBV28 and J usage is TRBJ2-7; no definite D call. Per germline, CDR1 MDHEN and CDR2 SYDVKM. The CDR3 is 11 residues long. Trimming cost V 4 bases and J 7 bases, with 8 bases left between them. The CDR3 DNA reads TGTGCCAGCAGTTCCCCGGAGGAGCAGTACTTC. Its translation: CASSSPEEQYF.

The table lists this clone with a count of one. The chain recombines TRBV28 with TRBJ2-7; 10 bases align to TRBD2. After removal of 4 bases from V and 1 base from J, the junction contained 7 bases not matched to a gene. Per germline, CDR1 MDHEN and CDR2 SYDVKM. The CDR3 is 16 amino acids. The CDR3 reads CASSSLASGSSYEQYF. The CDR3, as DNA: TGTGCCAGCAGTTCCCTGGCTAGCGGGAGTTCCTACGAGCAGTACTTC.

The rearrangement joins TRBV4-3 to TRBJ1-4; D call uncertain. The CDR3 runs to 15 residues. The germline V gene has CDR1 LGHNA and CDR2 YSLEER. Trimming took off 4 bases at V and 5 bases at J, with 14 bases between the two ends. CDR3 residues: CASSPLGRENEKLFF. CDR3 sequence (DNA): TGCGCCAGCAGCCCCCTCGGGAGGGAAAATGAAAAACTGTTTTTT.

This CDR3 reads CASSQGPNYEQYF. In nucleotides, the CDR3 is TGTGCCAGCAGCCAAGGGCCCAACTACGAGCAGTACTTC. The chain recombines TRBV3-1 (or the pseudogene TRBV3-2) with TRBJ2-7; D is ambiguous. The CDR3 extends over 13 amino acids. Between the trimmed V and J ends, which lost 1 base and 3 bases, there was a span of 7 bases. Per the germline V gene, CDR1 is LGHDT and CDR2 is YNNKEL (reference sequence).

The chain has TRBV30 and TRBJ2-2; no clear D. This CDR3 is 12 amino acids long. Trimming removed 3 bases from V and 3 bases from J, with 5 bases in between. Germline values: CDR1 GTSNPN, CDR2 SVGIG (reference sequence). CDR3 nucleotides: TGTGCCTGGAGAGGACACACCGGGGAGCTGTTTTTT. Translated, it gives CAWRGHTGELFF.

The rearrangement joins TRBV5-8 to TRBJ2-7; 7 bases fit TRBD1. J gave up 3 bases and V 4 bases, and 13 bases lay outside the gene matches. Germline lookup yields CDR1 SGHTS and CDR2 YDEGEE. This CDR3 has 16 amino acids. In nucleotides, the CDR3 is TGTGCCAGCAGCCAGGTCATGGGGACAGCGTACTACGAGCAGTACTTC. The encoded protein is CASSQVMGTAYYEQYF.

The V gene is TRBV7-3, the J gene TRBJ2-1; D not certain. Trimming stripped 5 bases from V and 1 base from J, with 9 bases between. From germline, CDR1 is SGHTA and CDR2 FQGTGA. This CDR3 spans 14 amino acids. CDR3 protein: CASSSDGSYNEQFF. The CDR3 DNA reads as TGTGCCAGCAGCAGCGACGGTTCCTACAATGAGCAGTTCTTC.

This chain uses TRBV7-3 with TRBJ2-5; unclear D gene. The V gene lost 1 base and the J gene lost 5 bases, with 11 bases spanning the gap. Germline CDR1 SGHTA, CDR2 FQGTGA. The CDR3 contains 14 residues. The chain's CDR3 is CASSLNAVSETQYF. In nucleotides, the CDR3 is TGTGCCAGCAGCTTAAACGCAGTATCGGAGACCCAGTACTTC.

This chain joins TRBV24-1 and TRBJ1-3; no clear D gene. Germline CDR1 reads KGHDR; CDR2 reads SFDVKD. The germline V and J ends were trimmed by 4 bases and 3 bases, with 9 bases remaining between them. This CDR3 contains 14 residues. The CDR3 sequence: CATSDPGLGNTIYF. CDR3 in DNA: TGTGCCACCAGTGACCCGGGCCTTGGAAACACCATATATTTT.

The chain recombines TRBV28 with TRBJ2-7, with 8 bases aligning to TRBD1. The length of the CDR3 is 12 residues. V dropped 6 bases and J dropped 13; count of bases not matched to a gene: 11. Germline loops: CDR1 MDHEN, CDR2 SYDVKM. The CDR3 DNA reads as TGTGCCAGCAGCCGAGACCGGACAGGGTACTACTTC. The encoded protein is CASSRDRTGYYF.

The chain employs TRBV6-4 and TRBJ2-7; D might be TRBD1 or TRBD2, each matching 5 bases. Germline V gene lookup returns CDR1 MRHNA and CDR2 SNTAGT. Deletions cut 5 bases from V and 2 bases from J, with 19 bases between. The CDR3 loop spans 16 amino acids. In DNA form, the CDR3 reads TGTGCCAGCAGTTTAGGGACGGCTAGCAGAGCCTACGAGCAGTACTTC. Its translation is CASSLGTASRAYEQYF.

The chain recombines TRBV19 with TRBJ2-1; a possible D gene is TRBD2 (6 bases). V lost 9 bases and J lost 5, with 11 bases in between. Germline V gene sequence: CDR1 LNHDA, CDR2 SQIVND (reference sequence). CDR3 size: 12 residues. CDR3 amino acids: CASGTGDNEQFF. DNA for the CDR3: TGTGCCAGCGGGACGGGGGACAATGAGCAGTTCTTC.